This TCR beta chain was sequenced for a study of beta chain features in type 1 diabetes. Overall study findings and caveats: Short templates might get an advantage during PCR, and this would be equal in patients and controls. Shorter TCRB CDR3s, moderately but significantly so, marked every one of the four CD4+ subsets in Type 1 diabetes patients. VDJ junctions from patients with type 1 diabetes contained fewer insertions and more deletions.

This CDR3 is built from 13 residues. The germline CDR1 and CDR2 sequences are ENHRY and SYGVKD. V was trimmed by 4 bases and J by 5 bases, leaving 9 bases between them. There was one heparinised blood draw per donor, averaging roughly 0.12 L. TCRB transcripts that were expressed got sequenced, as all of the isolated RNA had been reverse transcribed. The read count averaged about 3.3 million across naive, central memory and regulatory T cell samples. Generated by immunoSEQ multiplex PCR, the TCRdb table keeps only in-frame clones and is missing some. The repertoire holds 250,000 to 300,000 clones, with 20% to 25% as singletons. Comment on this clone: What it binds is not known.

V and J are TRBV10-3 and TRBJ1-5; possibly TRBD1 for D (6 bases). Sequenced input: naive CD4+ T cells from blood. This clonotype was sampled from a woman in her twenties or thirties with type 1 diabetes. The CDR3 nucleotides read TGTGCCATCAGTGGACAGGAAGATCAGCCCCAGCATTTT. It is translated as CAISGQEDQPQHF.